This T cell receptor (beta chain) originates from a study of OX40 agonist ivuxolimab in advanced cancers. The CDR3 consists of 16 residues. The V end was cut by 0 bases, the J end by 6 bases, with 16 bases between. Per the germline V gene, CDR1 is SGHRS and CDR2 is YFSETQ. As concerns this clone: Other DNA sequences in the same sample also yield this CDR3.

The assay was immunoSEQ multiplex PCR, and TCRdb's table has in-frame clones only and misses some. In the table there are around 90,000 clones, 85% to 90% of which are singletons. The source material was CD4+ or CD8+ T cells sorted from blood, sampled in a trial of the OX40 agonist ivuxolimab. The gene calls are TRBV5-1 and TRBJ1-5; D may be TRBD1 (6 bases). This TCR came from an adult with an advanced solid tumor such as melanoma, head and neck, liver or kidney cancer. In nucleotides, the CDR3 is TGCGCCAGCAGCTTGGCCCCGGGGGGCGCCGGTCAGCCCCAGCATTTT. It yields the protein CASSLAPGGAGQPQHF.